The 5 T cell receptor beta chains given below trace back to one sample, sequenced in a study of technical replicates of blood from a handful of donors. Only in-frame clones appear in the TCRdb table, and some are missing; sequencing was by immunoSEQ multiplex PCR. The profile shows about 84,000 clones, about 98% of them singletons. The sequencing sample was made of T cells isolated from PBMCs. Every receptor here comes from a human donor in good health.

The rearrangement uses TRBV7-6 and TRBJ1-1; possibly TRBD1 for D (6 bases). V was cut by 3 bases and J by 1 base, with 9 bases left in between. Germline V CDR1 and CDR2: SGHVS, FNYEAQ. This CDR3 is 14 amino acids long. This CDR3 reads CASSLSTGNTEAFF. DNA for the CDR3: TGTGCCAGCAGCTTGTCGACAGGGAACACTGAAGCTTTCTTT. Complete variable domain (other parts from reference TRBV7-6 and TRBJ1-1): GAGVSQSPRYKVTKRGQDVALRCDPISGHVSLYWYRQALGQGPEFLTYFNYEAQQDKSGLPNDRFSAERPEGSISTLTIQRTEQRDSAMYRCASSLSTGNTEAFFGQGTRLTVV.

The chain combines TRBV4-2 with TRBJ2-1, with 9 bases that match TRBD1. The V gene end was trimmed by 1 base and the J gene end by 2 bases; junction bases not matched to a gene: 9. The CDR3 sequence is 18 residues long. Germline assignment: CDR1 LGHNA and CDR2 YNFKEQ. The CDR3 bases are TGTGCCAGCAGCCAAGGGTACAGGGGGCATAGAGCCTACAATGAGCAGTTCTTC. Its protein is CASSQGYRGHRAYNEQFF.

This clone was found once. V and J are TRBV9 and TRBJ2-7, with D possibly TRBD2 on 6 matching bases. Trimming left V 1 base short and J 4 bases short, with 12 bases between. The CDR3 consists of 14 residues. Looked up from germline, CDR1 is SGDLS and CDR2 is YYNGEE. CDR3 region: CASSVTGGAYEQYF. DNA of the CDR3: TGTGCCAGCAGCGTAACTGGCGGGGCGTACGAGCAGTACTTC.

The chain uses TRBV7-3 and TRBJ2-1; 12 nucleotides line up with TRBD2. With 1 base clipped from V and 5 bases from J, the junction kept 12 bases outside the gene matches. The V gene's germline CDR1 is SGHTA and CDR2 FQGTGA. The CDR3 length is 19 residues. The CDR3 DNA is TGTGCCAGCAGCTTAAGACCGGGGGCTAGCGGGGGGGCTAACAATGAGCAGTTCTTC. Protein sequence: CASSLRPGASGGANNEQFF.

V usage is TRBV7-2 and J usage is TRBJ1-3, with D uncertain. Germline values: CDR1 SGHTA, CDR2 FQGNSA. Trimming stripped 0 bases from V and 3 bases from J, with 21 bases between. The CDR3 covers 19 residues. Here the CDR3 reads CASSLAPLSPGAYGNTIYF. In nucleotides, the CDR3 is TGTGCCAGCAGCTTAGCGCCTTTGTCACCCGGAGCCTATGGAAACACCATATATTTT.